These 26 T cell receptor beta chains were sequenced from one sample in a study of shared clonotypes between healthy human individuals. Produced via immunoSEQ multiplex PCR; TCRdb's table is partial and in-frame only. Among 2 million to 2.5 million clones listed, under 97% were seen once. The sequencing sample was made of naive CD4+ T cells sorted from blood. Stated subset: CD45RA+ positively selected. Receptors originate from a man younger than 35 in good health.

V and J are TRBV19 and TRBJ1-5; 7 nucleotides agree with TRBD1. Trimming removed 6 bases from V and 5 bases from J; junction bases left unmatched: 10. Per the germline V gene, CDR1 is LNHDA and CDR2 is SQIVND (reference sequence). The CDR3 covers 15 residues. The CDR3 nucleotides are TGTGCCAGTAGGAGCCGGGACAGCGGTTATCAGCCCCAGCATTTT. Its protein is CASRSRDSGYQPQHF.

The V gene is TRBV5-4, the J gene TRBJ1-1; 11 positions match TRBD1. CDR1 SGHNT and CDR2 YYREEE come from the germline V gene (reference sequence). The CDR3 runs 14 residues. Germline trimming cut 5 bases from V and 7 bases from J; bases unmatched to any gene: 7. The CDR3 DNA follows: TGTGCCAGCAGACCGGACAGGGGGCGGTTTGAAGCTTTCTTT. Residues: CASRPDRGRFEAFF.

The CDR3 reads CASSALGRGQVEKLFF. DNA of the CDR3: TGTGCCAGCAGTGCACTTGGGAGGGGGCAGGTAGAAAAACTGTTTTTT. This chain joins TRBV25-1 and TRBJ1-4; 7 bases agree with TRBD1. V lost 4 bases to trimming and J lost 8 bases; unmatched junction nucleotides: 13. Germline assignment: CDR1 MGHDK and CDR2 SYGVNS. The CDR3 runs to 16 residues. The variable domain in full, with the rest retrieved from reference TRBV25-1 and TRBJ1-4, is EADIYQTPRYLVIGTGKKITLECSQTMGHDKMYWYQQDPGMELHLIHYSYGVNSTEKGDLSSESTVSRIRTEHFPLTLESARPSHTSQYLCASSALGRGQVEKLFFGSGTQLSVL.

V gene TRBV7-8 combines with J gene TRBJ1-2; 11 nucleotides match TRBD1. The CDR3 has 15 amino acids. In germline, CDR1 is SGHVS, CDR2 FQNEAQ. Unmatched junction bases numbered 2, after V lost 2 bases and J lost 3 bases. Here the CDR3 reads CASSLRTGGDYGYTF. In DNA, the CDR3 is TGTGCCAGCAGCTTAAGGACAGGGGGCGACTATGGCTACACCTTC.

In this sample, this clone turned up a few times. V usage is TRBV7-2 and J usage is TRBJ1-2; 7 nucleotides line up with TRBD1. This CDR3 region has 17 residues. Per germline, CDR1 SGHTA and CDR2 FQGNSA. The V and J ends lost 7 bases and 4 bases, in that order; junction bases with no gene match: 18. As DNA, the CDR3 is TGTGCCAGCACTAAGGGGACCGGGACAGCGTTCCCCTATGGCTACACCTTC. Its translation is CASTKGTGTAFPYGYTF.

In the case of this clone: Other DNA sequences in the same sample also yield this CDR3. The V call is TRBV28, the J call TRBJ2-3, with TRBD2 identical over 7 bases. The CDR3 runs to 15 residues. The junction had 1 base not matched to a gene; V was cut back by 1 base and J by 0 bases. CDR1 is MDHEN and CDR2 is SYDVKM in the germline V gene. The DNA of the CDR3 is TGTGCCAGCAGTTTATTGGGGGGGAGCACAGATACGCAGTATTTT. Protein sequence: CASSLLGGSTDTQYF.

A note on this clone: This clone may be a read error of a much larger clone one base away. The gene calls are TRBV6-5 and TRBJ2-3; no reliable D call. Germline values: CDR1 MNHEY, CDR2 SVGAGI. This CDR3 is built from 11 residues. V dropped 6 bases and J dropped 4 bases, with 5 bases sitting between them. The CDR3 region has the DNA TGTGCCAGCAGCTCCGCAGATACGCAGTATTTT. Its translation: CASSSADTQYF.

The chain employs TRBV30 and TRBJ2-7; D might be TRBD2 (6 bases). CDR3 length equals 12 residues. From germline, CDR1 is GTSNPN and CDR2 SVGIG (reference sequence). V lost 2 bases to trimming and J lost 5 bases, with 10 bases between them. The CDR3 loop is CAWSLLADEQYF. CDR3 DNA: TGTGCCTGGAGTCTACTAGCCGACGAGCAGTACTTC.

A word on this clone: The sample contains more than one DNA sequence encoding this CDR3. V usage is TRBV10-3 and J usage is TRBJ2-5; D remains ambiguous. V lost 0 bases, J lost 2 bases, and 7 bases lay in between. Germline V gene sequence: CDR1 ENHRY, CDR2 SYGVKD. The CDR3 spans 14 residues. CDR3 nucleotide sequence: TGTGCCATCAGTGAGTCCAGGACGCAAGAGACCCAGTACTTC. Protein: CAISESRTQETQYF.

For this clone: Other nucleotide sequences from this sample produce the same CDR3. V gene TRBV6-5 combines with J gene TRBJ1-2; the D is unclear. The CDR3 is made up of 12 amino acids. The germline CDR1 and CDR2 sequences are MNHEY and SVGAGI. The V end was cut by 6 bases, the J end by 8 bases, with 13 bases between. The CDR3 bases are TGTGCCAGCAGCTCCACGGGCGGGGGCTACACCTTC. Protein: CASSSTGGGYTF.

The rearrangement joins TRBV19 to TRBJ1-1, with D uncertain. The CDR3 loop spans 13 amino acids. Trimming pared 5 bases from V and 9 bases from J, leaving 16 bases between. CDR1 is LNHDA and CDR2 is SQIVND in the germline V gene (reference sequence). CDR3 residues: CASSQDGKVQAFF. DNA of the CDR3: TGTGCCAGTAGTCAAGACGGGAAGGTTCAAGCTTTCTTT.

This chain joins TRBV9 and TRBJ2-1; a weak D match, TRBD2 (5 bases). V was shortened by 0 bases and J by 3 bases, with 13 bases between the two germline ends. Germline lookup yields CDR1 SGDLS and CDR2 YYNGEE. The CDR3 sequence is 16 residues long. CDR3 bases: TGTGCCAGCAGCGTAGGCCCCCAAGCGGTCTACAATGAGCAGTTCTTC. Its protein product is CASSVGPQAVYNEQFF.

The chain is built from TRBV7-3 and TRBJ2-5; perhaps TRBD2 as D (5 bases). The germline V and J ends were trimmed by 1 base and 5 bases, with 11 bases remaining between them. The germline V gene has CDR1 SGHTA and CDR2 FQGTGA. The CDR3 is 14 residues long. The CDR3 loop reads CASSLMGTGETQYF. The CDR3 region has the DNA TGTGCCAGCAGCTTAATGGGCACGGGGGAGACCCAGTACTTC.

Concerning this clone: Other DNA variants within this sample encode the same CDR3. J is TRBJ1-2 and V is TRBV2; 9 nucleotides align to TRBD1. Germline CDR1 SNHLY, CDR2 FYNNEI. This CDR3 has 14 residues. V lost 4 bases, J lost 5 bases, and 5 bases stayed unmatched. The CDR3 DNA sequence: TGTGCCAGCAGTGTACAGGGGGCGGGATATGGCTACACCTTC. Protein product: CASSVQGAGYGYTF.

V and J are TRBV7-2 and TRBJ2-5, with TRBD1 matching over 7 bases. The CDR3 totals 11 residues. J lost 11 bases, V lost 4 bases, and 4 bases had no gene match. Germline V gene data show CDR1 as SGHTA and CDR2 as FQGNSA. The CDR3 loop is CASSYRDRQYF. Written as DNA, the CDR3 is TGTGCCAGCAGCTATAGGGACAGACAGTACTTC.

This clone was found a few times. The chain employs TRBV6-7 and TRBJ1-5; TRBD1 matches 8 bases. TRBV6-7 is noted as an ORF with a role that remains uncertain. This CDR3 has 14 amino acids. Trimming removed 5 bases from V and 4 bases from J; junction bases left unmatched: 4. The chain's CDR3 is CASSLGQGNQPQHF. In nucleotides, the CDR3 is TGTGCCAGCAGTCTAGGACAGGGAAATCAGCCCCAGCATTTT.

This chain joins TRBV4-2 and TRBJ2-5, with a possible D match to TRBD2 (6 bases). Germline V CDR1 and CDR2: LGHNA, YNFKEQ. V was shortened by 1 base and J by 2 bases, with 11 bases between the two germline ends. This CDR3 has 15 residues. This chain's CDR3 is CASSQGVGGQETQYF. The DNA of the CDR3 is TGTGCCAGCAGCCAAGGGGTGGGAGGTCAAGAGACCCAGTACTTC.

This chain joins TRBV5-4 and TRBJ2-7; tentatively, D is TRBD1 (7 bases). This CDR3 has 14 amino acids. The germline gives CDR1 SGHNT, CDR2 YYREEE (reference sequence). The V end lost 3 bases, the J end lost 2 bases, and 12 bases lay between the germline ends. CDR3 sequence reads: CASSSGGLPYEQYF. Here the CDR3 DNA reads TGTGCCAGCAGCTCAGGGGGACTTCCCTACGAGCAGTACTTC. Full variable domain (remainder filled in from reference TRBV5-4 and TRBJ2-7): ETGVTQSPTHLIKTRGQQVTLRCSSQSGHNTVSWYQQALGQGPQFIFQYYREEENGRGNFPPRFSGLQFPNYSSELNVNALELDDSALYLCASSSGGLPYEQYFGPGTRLTVT.

The V and J genes are TRBV6-1 and TRBJ1-6, with D possibly being TRBD1 (5 bases). The CDR3 runs 15 residues. CDR1 is MNHNS, CDR2 SASEGT, per germline. The V end was cut by 6 bases, the J end by 8 bases, with 17 bases between. CDR3 DNA sequence: TGTGCCAGCAGCTTTGGTTGGGGGAATGATTCACCCCTCCACTTT. It translates to CASSFGWGNDSPLHF.

This chain joins TRBV6-6 and TRBJ2-1, with D perhaps matching TRBD2 (6 bases). This CDR3 region has 16 residues. V was clipped by 8 bases and J by 0 bases, with 17 bases between them. The germline V gene encodes CDR1 MNHNY and CDR2 SVGAGI (reference sequence). The CDR3 region has the DNA TGTGCCAGCGTCCAGGCGGGGATGAGCTCCTACAATGAGCAGTTCTTC. Protein product: CASVQAGMSSYNEQFF.

The J gene is TRBJ2-5, the V gene TRBV7-2; TRBD1 matches at 7 bases. In germline, CDR1 is SGHTA, CDR2 FQGNSA. The CDR3 contains 15 residues. J was trimmed by 9 bases and V by 1 base; bases with no gene match: 11. The CDR3 here is CASSLGPGTVYAQYF. The CDR3 DNA is TGTGCCAGCAGCTTAGGACCCGGGACAGTATATGCCCAGTACTTC. The whole variable domain, filled in from reference TRBV7-2 and TRBJ2-5, reads GAGVSQSPSNKVTEKGKDVELRCDPISGHTALYWYRQSLGQGLEFLIYFQGNSAPDKSGLPSDRFSAERTGGSVSTLTIQRTQQEDSAVYLCASSLGPGTVYAQYFGPGTRLLVL.

The genes are TRBV18 and TRBJ2-7; tentative D call: TRBD2 (5 bases). The CDR3 runs 14 residues. Trimming left V 2 bases short and J 5 bases short, with 13 bases between. Germline V gene data show CDR1 as KGHSH and CDR2 as LQKENI. CDR3 nucleotide sequence: TGTGCCAGCTCACCATCGAACGTCGGGAACGAGCAGTACTTC. Translated, it gives CASSPSNVGNEQYF.

V and J are TRBV9 and TRBJ2-5; 7 bases match TRBD2. V trimming: 2 bases; J trimming: 2 bases; junction bases outside the gene matches: 6. The CDR3 length is 15 residues. Germline CDR1 is SGDLS and CDR2 is YYNGEE. The CDR3 DNA follows: TGTGCCAGCAGCGTGAGAAGCGGGGAACAAGAGACCCAGTACTTC. This sequence encodes CASSVRSGEQETQYF.

The rearrangement joins TRBV11-1 to TRBJ1-5; 7 bases are shared with TRBD1. The CDR3 loop spans 15 amino acids. J gave up 1 base and V 5 bases, and 5 bases lay outside the gene matches. From germline, CDR1 is SGHAT and CDR2 FQDESV (reference sequence). CDR3 in DNA: TGTGCCAGCAGCCCCGGGACAGCAAGCAATCAGCCCCAGCATTTT. As protein: CASSPGTASNQPQHF.

J is TRBJ1-2 and V is TRBV27; D is undetermined. Germline V gene sequence: CDR1 MNHEY, CDR2 SMNVEV (reference sequence). The V and J ends lost 4 bases and 1 base respectively, with 10 bases between them. CDR3 size: 14 residues. The CDR3 protein is CASSSTYNNYGYTF. As DNA, the CDR3 is TGTGCCAGCAGTTCAACCTACAATAACTATGGCTACACCTTC.

V usage is TRBV7-2 and J usage is TRBJ1-1, with D perhaps TRBD1 (6 bases). This CDR3 comprises 14 residues. The germline V gene has CDR1 SGHTA and CDR2 FQGNSA. Between the trimmed V and J ends, which lost 5 bases and 5 bases, there was a span of 15 bases. CDR3 DNA sequence: TGTGCCAGCAGCCCTAGGGGGGCGCGTACTGAAGCTTTCTTT. It specifies CASSPRGARTEAFF. Supplemented by reference TRBV7-2 and TRBJ1-1, the full variable domain reads GAGVSQSPSNKVTEKGKDVELRCDPISGHTALYWYRQSLGQGLEFLIYFQGNSAPDKSGLPSDRFSAERTGGSVSTLTIQRTQQEDSAVYLCASSPRGARTEAFFGQGTRLTVV.